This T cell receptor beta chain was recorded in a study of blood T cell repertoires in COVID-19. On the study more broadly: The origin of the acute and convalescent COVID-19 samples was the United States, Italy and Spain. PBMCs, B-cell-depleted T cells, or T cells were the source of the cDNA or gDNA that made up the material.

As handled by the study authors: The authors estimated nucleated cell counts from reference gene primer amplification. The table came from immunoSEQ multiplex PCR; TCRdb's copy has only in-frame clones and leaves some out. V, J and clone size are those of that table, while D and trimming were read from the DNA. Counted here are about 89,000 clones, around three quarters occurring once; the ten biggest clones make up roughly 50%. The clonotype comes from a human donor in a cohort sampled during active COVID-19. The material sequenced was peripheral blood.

The CDR3 loop is CASISGGSEAFF. CDR3 nucleotides: TGTGCCAGCATTTCAGGGGGATCTGAAGCTTTCTTT. This chain links TRBV28 with TRBJ1-1; 7 nucleotides match TRBD1. V dropped 7 bases and J dropped 6; count of bases not matched to a gene: 5. Germline CDR1 reads MDHEN; CDR2 reads SYDVKM. There are 12 residues in the CDR3. The full variable domain, in which reference TRBV28 and TRBJ1-1 provide the parts outside the CDR3, is DVKVTQSSRYLVKRTGEKVFLECVQDMDHENMFWYRQDPGLGLRLIYFSYDVKMKEKGDIPEGYSVSREKKERFSLILESASTNQTSMYLCASISGGSEAFFGQGTRLTVV.